This TCR beta chain was profiled in a study of tumor and adjacent non-tumor tissue in lung cancer. A modified ARM-PCR protocol with three rounds of nested PCR amplified TCRbeta. From the multiplex PCR reads, TCRdb called clonotypes with MiXCR, one entry per CDR3 protein. Here the sample spans roughly 67,000 distinct CDR3 sequences, more than 75% being singletons. No cell sorting was done before RNA was extracted from the tissue. Distant lung tissue was collected more than 3 cm away from the tumor edge. Donors were chemotherapy-naive, newly diagnosed lung cancer surgical patients in China, August–late 2014. This clonotype has just a few counts. No antigen is known for it. Being one base from a much bigger clone, this may be a read error. Study-wide results and caveats: Top 100 clones took a larger repertoire share in normal lung. Patients with more diverse tumor TCRs had worse survival.

Germline CDR1 LGHNA, CDR2 YNFKEQ. This CDR3 spans 15 amino acids. The chain carries TRBV4-2 and TRBJ1-3, with 7 bases matching TRBD1. Material for sequencing was distant non-tumor lung tissue. The sequence was collected from a man in his 60s with non-small cell lung cancer. The CDR3 DNA sequence: TGTGCCGGCAGCCAAACACAGGGGTCTGGAAACACCATATATTTT. Its protein product is CAGSQTQGSGNTIYF.